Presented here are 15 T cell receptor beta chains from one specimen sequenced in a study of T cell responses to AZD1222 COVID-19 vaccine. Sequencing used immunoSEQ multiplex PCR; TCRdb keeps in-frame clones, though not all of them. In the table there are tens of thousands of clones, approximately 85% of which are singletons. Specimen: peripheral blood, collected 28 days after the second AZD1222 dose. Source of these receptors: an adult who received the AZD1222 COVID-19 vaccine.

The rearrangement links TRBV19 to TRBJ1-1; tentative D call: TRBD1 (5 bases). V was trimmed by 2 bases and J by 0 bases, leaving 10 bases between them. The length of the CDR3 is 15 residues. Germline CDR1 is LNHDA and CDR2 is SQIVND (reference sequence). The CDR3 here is CASSISGVLNTEAFF. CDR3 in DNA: TGTGCCAGTAGTATATCGGGGGTATTGAACACTGAAGCTTTCTTT.

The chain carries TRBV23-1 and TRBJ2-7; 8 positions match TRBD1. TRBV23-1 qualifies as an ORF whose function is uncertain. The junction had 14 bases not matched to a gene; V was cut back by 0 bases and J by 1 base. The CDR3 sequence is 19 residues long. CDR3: CASSQSLTLGTGGSYEQYF. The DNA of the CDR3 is TGCGCCAGCAGTCAATCTCTTACACTGGGGACAGGCGGTTCCTACGAGCAGTACTTC.

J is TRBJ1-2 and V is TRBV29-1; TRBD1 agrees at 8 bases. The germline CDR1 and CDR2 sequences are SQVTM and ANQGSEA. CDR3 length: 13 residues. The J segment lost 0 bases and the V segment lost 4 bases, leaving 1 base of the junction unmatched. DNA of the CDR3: TGCAGCGTTGGGACAGGGTCTAACTATGGCTACACCTTC. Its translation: CSVGTGSNYGYTF.

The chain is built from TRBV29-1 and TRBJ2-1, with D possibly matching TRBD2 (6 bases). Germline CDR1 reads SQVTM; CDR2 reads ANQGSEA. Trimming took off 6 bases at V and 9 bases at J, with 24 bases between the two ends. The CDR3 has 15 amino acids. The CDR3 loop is CSVVERAPEIGEQFF. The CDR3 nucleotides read TGCAGCGTAGTTGAGCGGGCCCCTGAGATCGGTGAGCAGTTCTTC.

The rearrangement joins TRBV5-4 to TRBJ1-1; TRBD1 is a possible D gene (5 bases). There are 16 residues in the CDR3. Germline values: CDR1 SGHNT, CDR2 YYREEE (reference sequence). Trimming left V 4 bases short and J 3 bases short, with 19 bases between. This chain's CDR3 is CASSPDVARGDTEAFF. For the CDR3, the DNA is TGTGCCAGCAGCCCCGATGTAGCCCGAGGGGACACTGAAGCTTTCTTT.

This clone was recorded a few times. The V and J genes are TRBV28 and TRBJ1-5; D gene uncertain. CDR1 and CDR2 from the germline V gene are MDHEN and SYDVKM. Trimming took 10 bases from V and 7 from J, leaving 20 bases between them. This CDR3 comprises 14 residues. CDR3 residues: CATRRANNNQPQHF. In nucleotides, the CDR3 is TGTGCCACCCGGCGGGCCAACAACAACCAGCCCCAGCATTTT.

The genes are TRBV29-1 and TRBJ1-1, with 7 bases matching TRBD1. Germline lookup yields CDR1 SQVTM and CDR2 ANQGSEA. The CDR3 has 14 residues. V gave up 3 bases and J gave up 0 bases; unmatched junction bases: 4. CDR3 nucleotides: TGCAGCGTTGAGGGGACAGTCATGAACACTGAAGCTTTCTTT. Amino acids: CSVEGTVMNTEAFF.

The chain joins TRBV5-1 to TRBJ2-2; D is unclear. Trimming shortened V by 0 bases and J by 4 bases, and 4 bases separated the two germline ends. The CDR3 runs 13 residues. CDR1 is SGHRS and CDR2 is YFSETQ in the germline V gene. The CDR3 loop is CASSLDGTGELFF. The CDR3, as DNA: TGCGCCAGCAGCTTGGATGGCACCGGGGAGCTGTTTTTT.

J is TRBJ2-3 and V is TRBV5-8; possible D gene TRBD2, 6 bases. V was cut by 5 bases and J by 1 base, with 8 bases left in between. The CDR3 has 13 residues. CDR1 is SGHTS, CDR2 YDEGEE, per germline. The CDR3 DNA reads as TGTGCCAGCAGACGACTAGGCACAGATACGCAGTATTTT. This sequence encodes CASRRLGTDTQYF.

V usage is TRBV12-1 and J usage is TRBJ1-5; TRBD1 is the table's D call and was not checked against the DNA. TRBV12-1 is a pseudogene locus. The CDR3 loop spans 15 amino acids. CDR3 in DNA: TGTGCCAGCAGCTCTAACAGGGGCAATGATCAGCCCCAGCATTTT. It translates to CASSSNRGNDQPQHF.

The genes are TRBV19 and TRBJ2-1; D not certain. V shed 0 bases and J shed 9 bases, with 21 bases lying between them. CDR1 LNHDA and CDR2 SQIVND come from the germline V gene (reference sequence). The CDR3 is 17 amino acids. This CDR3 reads CASSIDRQATQWGEQFF. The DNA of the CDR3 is TGTGCCAGTAGTATAGATCGTCAGGCTACACAGTGGGGTGAGCAGTTCTTC.

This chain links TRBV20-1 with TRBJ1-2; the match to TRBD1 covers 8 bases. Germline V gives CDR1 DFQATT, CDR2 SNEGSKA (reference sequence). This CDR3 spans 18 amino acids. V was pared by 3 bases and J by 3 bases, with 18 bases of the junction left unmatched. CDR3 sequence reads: CSASPPGQVVLLDYGYTF. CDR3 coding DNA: TGCAGTGCTAGTCCTCCGGGACAGGTGGTACTGCTTGACTATGGCTACACCTTC.

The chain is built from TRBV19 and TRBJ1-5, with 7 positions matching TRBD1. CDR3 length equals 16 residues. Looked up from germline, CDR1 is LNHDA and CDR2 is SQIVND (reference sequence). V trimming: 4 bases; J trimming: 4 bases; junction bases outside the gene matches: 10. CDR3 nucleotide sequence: TGTGCCAGTAGTACCGAGACAGGGCCTGGAAATCAGCCCCAGCATTTT. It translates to CASSTETGPGNQPQHF.

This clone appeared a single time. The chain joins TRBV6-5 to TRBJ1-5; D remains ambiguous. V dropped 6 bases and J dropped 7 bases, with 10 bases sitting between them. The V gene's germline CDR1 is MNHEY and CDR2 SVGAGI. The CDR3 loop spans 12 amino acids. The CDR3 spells CASRRHGQPQHF. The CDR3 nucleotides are TGTGCCAGCAGGCGACACGGGCAGCCCCAGCATTTT.

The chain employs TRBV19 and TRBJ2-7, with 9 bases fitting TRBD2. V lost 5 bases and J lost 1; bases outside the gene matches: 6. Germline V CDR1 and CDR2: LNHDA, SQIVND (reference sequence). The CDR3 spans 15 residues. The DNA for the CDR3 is TGTGCCAGTAGTGTCTTAGCGGGGGAGTCCTACGAGCAGTACTTC. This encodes CASSVLAGESYEQYF. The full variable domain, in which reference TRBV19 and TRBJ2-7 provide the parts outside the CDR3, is DGGITQSPKYLFRKEGQNVTLSCEQNLNHDAMYWYRQDPGQGLRLIYYSQIVNDFQKGDIAEGYSVSREKKESFPLTVTSAQKNPTAFYLCASSVLAGESYEQYFGPGTRLTVT.